This note documents a single TCR beta chain sequence. Its antigen is as yet unknown. As to time point: pre-sensitization, week 0. Treatment indicated: therapeutic diphenylcyclopropenone sensitization with weekly scalp DPC. In every case, blood was obtained before the patch test was applied. The data were obtained in a study of human T cells and chemical hapten exposure. Across the study: The sensitizer, 2% DPC, was used on roughly 2 cm by roughly 2 cm of upper inner arm skin. Study-level results: While controls formed fewer of them, expanded TCRs formed significantly more large CDR3 similarity clusters.

For the library, individual cDNA molecules each received unique molecular identifiers. TCRdb re-called the RACE reads with MiXCR, one entry per CDR3 protein. Here the sample spans about 98,000 distinct CDR3 sequences, 11% being singletons. Sample: whole blood, taken in connection with sensitization to the hapten diphenylcyclopropenone (DPC). This clonotype originated in a woman aged 60 to 75 with alopecia areata. Some clones in this sample may be carry-over from other donors' samples.

DNA of the CDR3: TGCGCCAGCAGCTTGGCCCCAGGGTCGGACTACGAGCAGTACTTC. Encoded protein: CASSLAPGSDYEQYF. The V gene is TRBV5-1, the J gene TRBJ2-7, with a weak D call TRBD1 (5 bases). CDR3 size: 15 residues. V was pared by 0 bases and J by 3 bases, with 13 bases between. CDR1 SGHRS and CDR2 YFSETQ come from the germline V gene.